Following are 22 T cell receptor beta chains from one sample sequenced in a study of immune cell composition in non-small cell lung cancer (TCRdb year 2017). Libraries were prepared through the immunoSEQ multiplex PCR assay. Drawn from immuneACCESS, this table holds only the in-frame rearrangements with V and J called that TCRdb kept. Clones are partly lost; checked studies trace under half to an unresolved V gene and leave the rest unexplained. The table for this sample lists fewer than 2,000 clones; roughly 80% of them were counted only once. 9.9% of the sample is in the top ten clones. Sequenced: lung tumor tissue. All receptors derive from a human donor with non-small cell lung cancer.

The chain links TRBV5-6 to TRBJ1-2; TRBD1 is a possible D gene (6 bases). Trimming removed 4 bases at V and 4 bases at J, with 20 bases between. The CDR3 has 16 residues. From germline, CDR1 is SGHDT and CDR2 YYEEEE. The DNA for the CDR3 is TGTGCCAGCAGCCGGACCTCTACAGGGACCCGCTATGGCTACACCTTC. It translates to CASSRTSTGTRYGYTF.

CDR3 sequence: CASSPRNNEQFF. DNA of the CDR3: TGTGCCAGCTCACCACGTAACAATGAGCAGTTCTTC. The chain couples TRBV18 to TRBJ2-1; D unresolved. The length of the CDR3 is 12 residues. V gave up 1 base and J gave up 5 bases, with 3 bases separating them. From germline, CDR1 is KGHSH and CDR2 LQKENI.

CDR3: CASSSRVDNEQFF. The CDR3 nucleotides read TGCGCCAGCAGCTCGAGGGTCGACAATGAGCAGTTCTTC. The chain carries TRBV5-1 and TRBJ2-1, with TRBD2 as a possible D gene (5 bases). The CDR3 contains 13 residues. Germline CDR1 reads SGHRS; CDR2 reads YFSETQ. The V and J ends lost 3 bases and 5 bases respectively, with 9 bases between them. Complete variable domain (other parts from reference TRBV5-1 and TRBJ2-1): KAGVTQTPRYLIKTRGQQVTLSCSPISGHRSVSWYQQTPGQGLQFLFEYFSETQRNKGNFPGRFSGRQFSNSRSEMNVSTLELGDSALYLCASSSRVDNEQFFGPGTRLTVL.

The chain's CDR3 is CASSIPGQQETQYF. CDR3 sequence (DNA): TGTGCCAGCAGCATACCGGGACAGCAAGAGACCCAGTACTTC. The J gene is TRBJ2-5, the V gene TRBV28, with 7 positions matching TRBD1. The CDR3 totals 14 residues. Germline loops: CDR1 MDHEN, CDR2 SYDVKM. The J segment lost 2 bases and the V segment lost 6 bases, leaving 6 bases of the junction unmatched.

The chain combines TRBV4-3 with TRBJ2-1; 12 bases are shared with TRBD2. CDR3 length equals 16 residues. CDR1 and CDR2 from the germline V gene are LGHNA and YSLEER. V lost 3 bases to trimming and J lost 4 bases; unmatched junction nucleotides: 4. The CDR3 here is CASSHHLAGGYNEQFF. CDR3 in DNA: TGCGCCAGCAGCCACCACCTAGCGGGAGGGTACAATGAGCAGTTCTTC.

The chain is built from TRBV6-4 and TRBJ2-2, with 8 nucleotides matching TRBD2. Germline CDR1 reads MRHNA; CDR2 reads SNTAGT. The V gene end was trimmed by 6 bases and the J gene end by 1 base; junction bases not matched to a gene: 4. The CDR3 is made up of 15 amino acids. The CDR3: CASSPTSGNTGELFF. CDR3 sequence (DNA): TGTGCCAGCAGCCCTACTAGCGGGAACACCGGGGAGCTGTTTTTT.

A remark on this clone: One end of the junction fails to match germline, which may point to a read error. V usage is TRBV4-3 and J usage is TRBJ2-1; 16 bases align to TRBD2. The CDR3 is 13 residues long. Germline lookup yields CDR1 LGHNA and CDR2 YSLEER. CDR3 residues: CASSRGLAGGRVF. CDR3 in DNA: TGCGCCAGCAGCCGGGGACTAGCGGGAGGGAGGGTCTTC.

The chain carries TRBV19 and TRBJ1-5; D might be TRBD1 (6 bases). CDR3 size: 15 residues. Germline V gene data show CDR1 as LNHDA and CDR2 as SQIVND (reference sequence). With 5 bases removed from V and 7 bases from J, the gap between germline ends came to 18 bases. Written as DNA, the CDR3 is TGTGCCAGTAGTGCCTCCGACAGGAGATACCAGCCCCAGCATTTT. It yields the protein CASSASDRRYQPQHF.

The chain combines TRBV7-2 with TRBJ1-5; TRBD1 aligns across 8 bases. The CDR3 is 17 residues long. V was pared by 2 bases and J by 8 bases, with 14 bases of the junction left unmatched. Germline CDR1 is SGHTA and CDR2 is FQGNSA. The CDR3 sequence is CASSLKIRQGPSEPQHF. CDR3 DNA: TGTGCCAGCAGCTTAAAGATCAGACAGGGGCCTTCAGAGCCCCAGCATTTT.

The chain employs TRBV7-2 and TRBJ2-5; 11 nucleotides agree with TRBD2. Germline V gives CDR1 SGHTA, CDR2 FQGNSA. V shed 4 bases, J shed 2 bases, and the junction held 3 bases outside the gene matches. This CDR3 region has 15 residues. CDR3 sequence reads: CASSSLAGVQETQYF. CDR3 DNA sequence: TGTGCCAGCAGCTCACTAGCGGGGGTACAAGAGACCCAGTACTTC.

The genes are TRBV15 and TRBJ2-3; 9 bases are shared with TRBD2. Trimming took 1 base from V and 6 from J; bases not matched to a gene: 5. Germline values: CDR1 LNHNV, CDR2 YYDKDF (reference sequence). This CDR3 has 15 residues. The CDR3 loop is CATSRVSGSADTQYF. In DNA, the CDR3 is TGTGCCACCAGCAGAGTTAGCGGGAGTGCCGATACGCAGTATTTT.

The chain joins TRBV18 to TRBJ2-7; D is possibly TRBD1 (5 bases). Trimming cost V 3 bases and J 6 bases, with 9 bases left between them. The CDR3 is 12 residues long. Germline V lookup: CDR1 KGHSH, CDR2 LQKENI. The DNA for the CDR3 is TGTGCCAGCTCACCCCGTAGGGGCGAGCAGTACTTC. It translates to CASSPRRGEQYF.

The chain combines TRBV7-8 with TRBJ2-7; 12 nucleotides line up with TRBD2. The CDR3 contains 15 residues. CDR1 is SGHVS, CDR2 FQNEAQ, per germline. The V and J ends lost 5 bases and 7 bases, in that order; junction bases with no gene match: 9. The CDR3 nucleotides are TGTGCCAGCAGCCCCCCTAGCGGGAGGGCCCGAGAGCAGTACTTC. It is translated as CASSPPSGRAREQYF.

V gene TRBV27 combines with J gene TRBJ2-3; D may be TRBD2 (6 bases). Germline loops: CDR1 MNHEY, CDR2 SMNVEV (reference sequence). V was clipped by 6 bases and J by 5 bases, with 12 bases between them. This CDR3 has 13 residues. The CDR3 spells CASSREWVDTQYF. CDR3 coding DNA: TGTGCCAGCAGCCGGGAGTGGGTAGATACGCAGTATTTT.

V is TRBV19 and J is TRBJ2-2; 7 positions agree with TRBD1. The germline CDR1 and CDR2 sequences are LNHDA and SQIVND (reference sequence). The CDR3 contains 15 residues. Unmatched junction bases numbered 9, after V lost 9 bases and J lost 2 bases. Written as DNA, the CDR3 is TGTGCCAGCAAATACAGGGGCACAAACACCGGGGAGCTGTTTTTT. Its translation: CASKYRGTNTGELFF.

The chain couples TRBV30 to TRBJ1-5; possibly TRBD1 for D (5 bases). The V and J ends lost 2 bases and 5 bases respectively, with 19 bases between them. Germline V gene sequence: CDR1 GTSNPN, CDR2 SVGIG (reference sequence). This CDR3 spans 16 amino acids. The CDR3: CAWSLSGGSRYQPQHF. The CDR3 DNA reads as TGTGCCTGGAGTCTTAGCGGGGGATCACGGTATCAGCCCCAGCATTTT.

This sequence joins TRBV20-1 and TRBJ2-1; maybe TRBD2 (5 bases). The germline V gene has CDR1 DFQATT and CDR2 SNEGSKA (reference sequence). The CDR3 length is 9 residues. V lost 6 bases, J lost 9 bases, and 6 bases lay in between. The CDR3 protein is CSAGVEQFF. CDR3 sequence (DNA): TGCAGTGCGGGAGTTGAGCAGTTCTTC.

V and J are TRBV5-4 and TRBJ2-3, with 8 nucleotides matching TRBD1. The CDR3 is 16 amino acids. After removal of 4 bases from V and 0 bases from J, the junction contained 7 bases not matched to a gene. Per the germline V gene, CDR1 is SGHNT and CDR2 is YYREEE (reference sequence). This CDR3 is CASSTLGQGSTDTQYF. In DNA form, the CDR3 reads TGTGCCAGCAGCACCCTAGGACAGGGTAGCACAGATACGCAGTATTTT.

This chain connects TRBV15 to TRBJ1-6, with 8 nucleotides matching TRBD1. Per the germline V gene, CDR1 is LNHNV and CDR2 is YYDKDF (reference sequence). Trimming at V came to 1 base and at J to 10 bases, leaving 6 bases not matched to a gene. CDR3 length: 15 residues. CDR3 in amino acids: CATSRAGRGPSPLHF. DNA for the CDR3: TGTGCCACCAGCAGAGCGGGCAGGGGGCCCTCACCCCTCCACTTT.

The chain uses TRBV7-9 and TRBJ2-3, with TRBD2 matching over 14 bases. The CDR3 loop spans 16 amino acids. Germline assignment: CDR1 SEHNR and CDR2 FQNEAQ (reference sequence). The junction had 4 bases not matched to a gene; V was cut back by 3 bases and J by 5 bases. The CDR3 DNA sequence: TGTGCCAGCAGCTTGGGACTAGCGGGAGTAGGAGATACGCAGTATTTT. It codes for CASSLGLAGVGDTQYF.

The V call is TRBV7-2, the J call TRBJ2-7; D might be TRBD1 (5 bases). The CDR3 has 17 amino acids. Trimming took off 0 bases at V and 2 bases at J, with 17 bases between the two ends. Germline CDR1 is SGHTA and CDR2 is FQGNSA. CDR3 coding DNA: TGTGCCAGCAGCTTAGCGATCCAGGGTGCGAGGACCTACGAGCAGTACTTC. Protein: CASSLAIQGARTYEQYF.

The CDR3 is CASRPGQARNTEAFF. DNA for the CDR3: TGTGCCAGCAGACCGGGACAGGCGAGGAACACTGAAGCTTTCTTT. The chain uses TRBV7-9 and TRBJ1-1; 8 bases line up with TRBD1. V gave up 6 bases and J gave up 1 base; unmatched junction bases: 7. The CDR3 consists of 15 residues. The V gene's germline CDR1 is SEHNR and CDR2 FQNEAQ (reference sequence).